This T cell receptor beta chain was retrieved from a study of vaccination and CD4 T cells after COVID-19. Study as a whole: Samples were taken after vaccination, a median of around 78 days after dose two, with a range of 14 to 241.

This sample's treatment: approximately 10-day PBMC culture with coronavirus spike peptide pools or control peptides (ViraFEST assay). Prior to the COVID-19 pandemic (2011-2018), the unexposed donor's CD4+ T cells were collected. The CDR3 runs to 15 residues. V lost 5 bases and J 0 bases, leaving 10 bases between the germline ends. Germline CDR1 and CDR2: SGHVS and FQNEAQ. There are a few counts of this clonotype. Its antigen is still unknown. The Oncomine TCR Beta short-read assay was what sequenced the DNA obtained from cultured CD4+ T cells. Scientists extracted genomic DNA from CD4+ T cells grown in culture. TCRdb analysed the PCR reads with MiXCR anew, one entry per CDR3 protein. This sample yields 8,000 to 10,000 distinct CDR3 sequences, of which about 35% are seen a single time; roughly 15% belongs to the top ten.

The chain has TRBV7-8 and TRBJ2-2; D unclear. The sample taken for sequencing was CD4+ T cells from blood, cultured in vitro. This TCR was sampled from a human donor in good health. The CDR3 nucleotides read TGTGCCAGCAGCCCCCGGACCTCGAACACCGGGGAGCTGTTTTTT. This sequence encodes CASSPRTSNTGELFF.